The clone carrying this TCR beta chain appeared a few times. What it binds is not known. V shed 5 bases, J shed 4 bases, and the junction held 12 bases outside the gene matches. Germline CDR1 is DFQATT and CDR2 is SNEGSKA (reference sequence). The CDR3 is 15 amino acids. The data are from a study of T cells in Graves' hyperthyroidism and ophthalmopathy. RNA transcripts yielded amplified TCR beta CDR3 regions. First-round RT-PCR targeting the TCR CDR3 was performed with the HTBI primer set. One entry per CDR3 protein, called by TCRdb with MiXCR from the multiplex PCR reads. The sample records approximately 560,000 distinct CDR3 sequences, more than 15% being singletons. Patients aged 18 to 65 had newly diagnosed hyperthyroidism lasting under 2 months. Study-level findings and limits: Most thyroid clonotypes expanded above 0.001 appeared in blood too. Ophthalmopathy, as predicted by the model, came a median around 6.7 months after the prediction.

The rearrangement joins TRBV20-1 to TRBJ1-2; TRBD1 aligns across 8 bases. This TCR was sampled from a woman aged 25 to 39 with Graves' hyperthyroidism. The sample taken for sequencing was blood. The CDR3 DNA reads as TGCAGTGCTGTAAGACAGGGGTCCTCCCTCTATGGCTACACCTTC. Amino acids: CSAVRQGSSLYGYTF.